This TCR beta chain was sequenced during a study of beta chain features in type 1 diabetes. Study results and limitations: High-TCR-expressing cells could be over-represented by cDNA sequencing. Patients with Type 1 diabetes showed moderately but significantly shorter TCRB CDR3s in all four CD4+ subsets.

Remarks on this clone: The antigen is not known.

The whole isolated RNA underwent reverse transcription, so sequencing captured expressed TCRB transcripts. Libraries were prepared by immunoSEQ multiplex PCR; TCRdb keeps only in-frame clonotypes and omits some of them. Here the sample spans 250,000 to 350,000 clones, about 15% being singletons. This receptor was taken from a young man with type 1 diabetes. The source material was naive CD4+ T cells from blood.

The CDR3 nucleotides read TGCGCCAGCAGCTTGAGCAGGGTGAGCGAGCAGTACTTC. It specifies CASSLSRVSEQYF. V usage is TRBV5-1 and J usage is TRBJ2-7; the D gene is possibly TRBD1 (5 bases). This CDR3 has 13 amino acids. V was trimmed by 1 base and J by 6 bases, leaving 11 bases between them. Germline values: CDR1 SGHRS, CDR2 YFSETQ. Full variable domain (rest looked up from reference TRBV5-1 and TRBJ2-7): KAGVTQTPRYLIKTRGQQVTLSCSPISGHRSVSWYQQTPGQGLQFLFEYFSETQRNKGNFPGRFSGRQFSNSRSEMNVSTLELGDSALYLCASSLSRVSEQYFGPGTRLTVT.